The following is a TCR beta chain sequence with its context. The CDR3 is 16 residues long. Trimming removed 3 bases from V and 0 bases from J, with 15 bases in between. From germline, CDR1 is SGHRS and CDR2 YFSETQ. This record comes from a study of blood T cell repertoires in COVID-19. In the authors' methods: Nucleated cell counts were estimated from reference gene primer amplification. Only in-frame clones appear in the TCRdb table, and some are missing; sequencing was by immunoSEQ multiplex PCR. V, J and clone size are those of that table, while D and trimming were read from the DNA. The sample shows about 150,000 clones, around 87% of them seen only once.

This receptor was taken from a woman aged 40 to 49 with acute or convalescent COVID-19. The rearrangement links TRBV5-1 to TRBJ1-1; D is possibly TRBD1 (5 bases). The sample was peripheral blood. The CDR3 coding sequence is TGCGCCAGCAGCTCCGGCCGAGCGGGGGTGAACACTGAAGCTTTCTTT. It codes for CASSSGRAGVNTEAFF.